This T cell receptor (beta chain) was recorded in a study of T cell changes during pregnancy in multiple sclerosis. Sequencing was performed with immunoSEQ multiplex PCR; in TCRdb, only in-frame clones are kept and a portion is missing. Of approximately 37,000 clones in the sample, around 94% are singletons; the top ten hold about 1.8%. V was shortened by 0 bases and J by 4 bases, with 4 bases between the two germline ends. Germline V lookup: CDR1 SGHRS, CDR2 YFSETQ. The CDR3 loop spans 12 amino acids. The chain employs TRBV5-1 and TRBJ2-5; D not certain. The sequence was collected from a female donor with multiple sclerosis, enrolled in a pregnancy study. Sample: peripheral blood, taken in the third trimester of pregnancy. The CDR3 region has the DNA TGCGCCAGCAGCTTGGTCGGAGAGACCCAGTACTTC. Translated, it gives CASSLVGETQYF.